The T cell receptor (beta chain) under discussion was sequenced for a study of OX40 agonist ivuxolimab in advanced cancers. Study details: Patients were dosed with the agonistic anti-OX40 (CD134) antibody ivuxolimab. Patients with hepatocellular carcinoma, melanoma, renal cell or head and neck cancer made up the dose-escalation patients.

Measured with immunoSEQ multiplex PCR; TCRdb has only the in-frame clones, and not every one. The sample carries roughly 70,000 clones, about nine tenths recorded once. Notes on the study in general: Dose levels from 0.1 to 3.0 mg/kg saw CD4+ and CD8+ blood T cells expand clonally by week 6.

Comments on this clone: Its antigen is currently unknown.

V was pared by 4 bases and J by 2 bases, with 12 bases between. Germline V CDR1 and CDR2: MDHEN, SYDVKM. This CDR3 region has 16 residues. The rearrangement uses TRBV28 and TRBJ2-6; D might be TRBD1 or TRBD2, each matching 5 bases. This TCR came from an adult with an advanced solid tumor such as melanoma, head and neck, liver or kidney cancer. Here the sequenced sample was CD4+ or CD8+ T cells sorted from blood, taken in a trial of the OX40 agonist ivuxolimab. The CDR3 DNA follows: TGTGCCAGCAGTTCCCCGTGGGGGACTGGGGCCAACGTCCTGACTTTC. Translating it yields CASSSPWGTGANVLTF.